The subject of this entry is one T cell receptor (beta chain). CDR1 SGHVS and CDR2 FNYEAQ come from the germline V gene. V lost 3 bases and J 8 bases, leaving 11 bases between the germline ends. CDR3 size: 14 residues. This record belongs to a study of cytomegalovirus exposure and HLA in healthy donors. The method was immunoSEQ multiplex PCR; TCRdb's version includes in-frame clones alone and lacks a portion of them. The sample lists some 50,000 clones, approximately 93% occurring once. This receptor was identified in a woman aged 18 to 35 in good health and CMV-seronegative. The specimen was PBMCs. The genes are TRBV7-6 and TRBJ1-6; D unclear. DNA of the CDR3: TGTGCCAGCAGCTTCACCTCCGGGGATTCACCCCTCCACTTT. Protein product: CASSFTSGDSPLHF.